Each of the 25 T cell receptor beta chains below was sequenced from the same sample in a study of tumor-infiltrating lymphocytes in primary liver carcinoma. Researchers drew blood RNA from unsorted whole blood and extracted germline DNA as well. The investigators made TCR beta cDNA from about 0.45 ug total RNA, using a constant-region primer. ARM-PCR, slightly modified, supplied the TCR beta libraries through three nested multiplex PCR rounds. The study ran its first two PCR rounds for roughly 9 cycles each, using TRBV1-TRBV30 forward primers and a C-beta reverse primer. TCRdb ran MiXCR on the multiplex PCR reads and lists one entry per CDR3 protein. The top ten clones hold roughly 76% of a sample with more than 150,000 distinct CDR3 sequences, about 60% of them seen once. The material sequenced was peripheral blood. The receptors stem from a man aged 35-49 years with primary liver carcinoma and hepatitis B virus infection.

V gene TRBV30 combines with J gene TRBJ1-5, with a tentative D call TRBD1 (5 bases). V was trimmed by 5 bases and J by 2 bases, leaving 7 bases between them. Germline V CDR1 and CDR2: GTSNPN, SVGIG (reference sequence). The CDR3 has 12 residues. CDR3 in amino acids: CAWGGGNQPQHF. In nucleotides, the CDR3 is TGTGCCTGGGGAGGGGGCAATCAGCCCCAGCATTTT.

The chain recombines TRBV13 with TRBJ2-1, with 12 bases lining up with TRBD2. Germline V lookup: CDR1 PRHDT, CDR2 FYEKMQ (reference sequence). The V segment lost 2 bases and the J segment 5 bases; nucleotides outside the gene matches: 4. This CDR3 is built from 16 residues. The CDR3 spells CASSLQLAGGNNEQFF. In nucleotides, the CDR3 is TGTGCCAGCAGCTTACAGCTAGCGGGGGGGAACAATGAGCAGTTCTTC.

In its sample, this clonotype was seen a few times. This may arise from a read error, as a much more abundant clone is one base away. The chain combines TRBV11-2 with TRBJ2-5; the D gene could be TRBD1 or TRBD2 (5 bases each). The germline CDR1 and CDR2 sequences are SGHAT and FQNNGV. V lost 3 bases, J lost 2 bases, and 13 bases lay in between. The CDR3 sequence is 15 residues long. The CDR3 loop reads CASSLGPGTQETQYF. In DNA form, the CDR3 reads TGTGCCAGCAGCTTGGGTCCGGGGACGCAAGAGACCCAGTACTTC.

This clonotype showed up just a few times. The chain employs TRBV6-2 or TRBV6-3 and TRBJ2-3; D remains ambiguous. CDR3 length: 15 residues. The V end was cut by 2 bases, the J end by 0 bases, with 9 bases between. Germline V gene lookup returns CDR1 MNHEY and CDR2 SVGEGT. CDR3 sequence: CASSYALPSTDTQYF. The CDR3 nucleotides read TGTGCCAGCAGTTACGCGCTCCCTAGCACAGATACGCAGTATTTT.

Worth noting for this clonotype: An end of the junction does not agree with germline; a read error may underlie this. The rearrangement joins TRBV29-1 to TRBJ2-7; D is unresolved. This CDR3 comprises 12 residues. CDR1 is SQVTM, CDR2 ANQGSEA, per germline. In nucleotides, the CDR3 is TGCAGCGTTGGGCGCAACTCCTACGAGCAGTGCTTC. This codes for CSVGRNSYEQCF.

CDR3 sequence: CASSSRPGRIYEQFF. The CDR3, as DNA: TGTGCCAGCAGCTCGCGCCCCGGGAGGATCTATGAGCAGTTCTTC. This sequence joins TRBV11-2 and TRBJ2-1, with 7 nucleotides matching TRBD2. The V gene's germline CDR1 is SGHAT and CDR2 FQNNGV. The CDR3 consists of 15 residues. The V and J ends lost 4 bases and 8 bases, in that order; junction bases with no gene match: 11.

As regards this clonotype: The junction departs from germline at one end; a sequencing error may be responsible. The rearrangement links TRBV11-2 to TRBJ2-7, with a tentative D call TRBD1 (5 bases). The CDR3 runs 14 residues. Germline V lookup: CDR1 SGHAT, CDR2 FQNNGV. In nucleotides, the CDR3 is TGTGCCAGCAGCTGCGAGGAGCAGGGCCGCGAGCAGTACTTT. Translation gives CASSCEEQGREQYF.

This clonotype has a single count. The chain recombines TRBV30 with TRBJ1-1; no reliable D call. V was cut by 4 bases and J by 5 bases, with 11 bases left in between. The CDR3 is 12 residues long. Germline CDR1 is GTSNPN and CDR2 is SVGIG (reference sequence). The CDR3 DNA follows: TGTGCCTGGATTCGTGGGGAAACTGAAGCTTTCTTT. Its translation: CAWIRGETEAFF.

The chain joins TRBV24-1 to TRBJ2-2; 9 nucleotides line up with TRBD1. V was clipped by 4 bases and J by 0 bases; unmatched bases: 5. The CDR3 has 17 residues. Germline loops: CDR1 KGHDR, CDR2 SFDVKD. The DNA for the CDR3 is TGTGCCACCAGTGACCGAGGACAGGGGCCGAACACCGGGGAGCTGTTTTTT. This codes for CATSDRGQGPNTGELFF.

In regard to this clonotype: A much larger clone differs from this one at a single base, so this may be a read error. The J gene is TRBJ2-3, the V gene TRBV29-1, with D tentatively TRBD2 (5 bases). Germline V lookup: CDR1 SQVTM, CDR2 ANQGSEA. The CDR3 runs to 12 residues. CDR3 DNA sequence: TGCAGCGCTTCCCCAGAGGGAGATATGCAGTATTTT. Translating gives CSASPEGDMQYF.

This clonotype has a count of ten or more. The chain combines TRBV11-2 with TRBJ2-1; the match to TRBD2 covers 8 bases. Germline CDR1 and CDR2: SGHAT and FQNNGV. After removal of 3 bases from V and 3 bases from J, the junction contained 1 base not matched to a gene. This CDR3 region has 14 residues. The CDR3 coding sequence is TGTGCCAGCAGCTTCAGCGGGAGCTACAATGAGCAGTTCTTC. Translating gives CASSFSGSYNEQFF.

This clonotype occurred a few times. V gene TRBV12-3 or TRBV12-4 combines with J gene TRBJ2-3, with D possibly being TRBD2 (6 bases). This CDR3 region has 15 residues. Trimming took 3 bases from V and 6 from J, leaving 16 bases between them. The CDR3 spells CASSFGRGWLDTQYF. For the CDR3, the DNA is TGTGCCAGCAGTTTTGGCCGGGGGTGGCTCGATACGCAGTATTTT.

A word on this clonotype: Mismatch with germline at one junction end may stem from a read error. J is TRBJ2-1 and V is TRBV5-4, with 9 bases aligning to TRBD1. This CDR3 contains 15 residues. Germline values: CDR1 SGHNT, CDR2 YYREEE (reference sequence). The CDR3 here is CVSSIGDREYNEQFF. The CDR3 DNA reads TGTGTCAGCAGCATCGGGGACAGGGAATACAATGAGCAGTTCTTC. Combining the CDR3 with reference TRBV5-4 and TRBJ2-1 gives the whole variable domain ETGVTQSPTHLIKTRGQQVTLRCSSQSGHNTVSWYQQALGQGPQFIFQYYREEENGRGNFPPRFSGLQFPNYSSELNVNALELDDSALYLCVSSIGDREYNEQFFGPGTRLTVL.

The V call is TRBV6-5, the J call TRBJ2-4; no reliable D call. Trimming stripped 4 bases from V and 7 bases from J, with 14 bases between. CDR1 and CDR2 from the germline V gene are MNHEY and SVGAGI. The length of the CDR3 is 14 residues. The CDR3 DNA sequence: TGTGCCAGCAGTTCGACACTAACGAGGAACATTCAGTACTTC. Its protein product is CASSSTLTRNIQYF.

On this clonotype itself: The junction does not match germline at one end; this may be a read error. The V gene is TRBV4-1, the J gene TRBJ2-2; either TRBD1 or TRBD2 may fit D (5 bases each). Germline assignment: CDR1 MGHRA and CDR2 YSYEKL. This CDR3 is 14 amino acids long. DNA of the CDR3: TGCGCCAGCAGCCAAACAGGTGGCACCGGGGAGCTGTTATTT. This translates into CASSQTGGTGELLF.

The genes are TRBV15 and TRBJ2-3; TRBD2 agrees at 11 bases. The CDR3 sequence is 15 residues long. V was clipped by 5 bases and J by 3 bases; unmatched bases: 4. Germline-derived CDR1 and CDR2 are LNHNV and YYDKDF (reference sequence). The CDR3 DNA is TGTGCCACCAGCGGAAGACTAGCGGGGACAGATACGCAGTATTTT. Translating it yields CATSGRLAGTDTQYF.

This clonotype was counted at least ten times. The chain is built from TRBV12-3 or TRBV12-4 and TRBJ1-2, with D uncertain. There are 13 residues in the CDR3. Trimming removed 4 bases at V and 1 base at J, with 7 bases between. The CDR3 is CASSSTINYGYTF. The CDR3 nucleotides read TGTGCCAGCAGTTCGACAATTAACTATGGCTACACCTTC.

The chain links TRBV4-1 to TRBJ2-7; D is possibly TRBD2 (5 bases). CDR1 and CDR2 (germline): MGHRA, YSYEKL. V was shortened by 1 base and J by 3 bases, with 7 bases between the two germline ends. The CDR3 extends over 13 amino acids. CDR3 nucleotide sequence: TGCGCCAGCAGCCAAGTACTAGGCTACGAGCAGTACTTC. It is translated as CASSQVLGYEQYF.

To note about this clonotype: One end of the junction is discordant with germline, which a read error may explain. The gene calls are TRBV6-6 and TRBJ2-1; TRBD2 agrees at 7 bases. Germline assignment: CDR1 MNHNY and CDR2 SVGAGI (reference sequence). The CDR3 totals 14 residues. The CDR3 DNA follows: TGTGCCAGCCTTTCTGGCGGGAGTTTCAATGAGCAGTTGTTC. This encodes CASLSGGSFNEQLF.

Worth noting for this clonotype: One end of the junction does not line up with germline, which may come from a read error. V usage is TRBV6-5 and J usage is TRBJ1-5; no clear D gene. This CDR3 is 15 amino acids long. Germline-derived CDR1 and CDR2 are MNHEY and SVGAGI. The CDR3 is CASSYEAGGNQPQQF. The CDR3 DNA is TGTGCCAGTAGTTACGAGGCTGGAGGCAATCAGCCCCAGCAGTTT.

A word on this clonotype: Since no conserved phenylalanine or tryptophan closes the CDR3, a read error is the likely cause. The DNA of the CDR3 is TGTGCCATCAGTGAGTTACACCAGAACACTGAAGCTTTCTGT. Its translation is CAISELHQNTEAFC. This sequence joins TRBV10-3 and TRBJ1-1; no reliable D call. V dropped 1 base and J dropped 1 base, with 7 bases sitting between them. The CDR3 is 14 residues long. The germline CDR1 and CDR2 sequences are ENHRY and SYGVKD.

The chain joins TRBV5-4 to TRBJ2-3; D not resolved. The CDR3 runs to 13 residues. Trimming shortened V by 4 bases and J by 4 bases, and 10 bases separated the two germline ends. From germline, CDR1 is SGHNT and CDR2 YYREEE (reference sequence). In nucleotides, the CDR3 is TGTGCCAGCAGCCCCATGGCTGCAGATACGCAGTATTTT. As protein: CASSPMAADTQYF.

This chain uses TRBV2 with TRBJ2-3; D possibly matches TRBD1 or TRBD2 (6 bases each). CDR3 length: 13 residues. Trimming left V 0 bases short and J 9 bases short, with 10 bases between. The germline V gene has CDR1 SNHLY and CDR2 FYNNEI. As DNA, the CDR3 is TGTGCCAGCAGTGAAGCGGAGGGGGAGACGCAGTATTTT. Encoded protein: CASSEAEGETQYF. Variable domain in full (rest from reference TRBV2 and TRBJ2-3): EPEVTQTPSHQVTQMGQEVILRCVPISNHLYFYWYRQILGQKVEFLVSFYNNEISEKSEIFDDQFSVERPDGSNFTLKIRSTKLEDSAMYFCASSEAEGETQYFGPGTRLTVL.

Concerning this clonotype itself: The junction departs from the called germline gene at one end, perhaps through a read error. This CDR3 is CDSRADFYEQYF. CDR3 DNA: TGTGACAGCAGGGCTGACTTCTACGAGCAGTACTTC. The chain carries TRBV6-1 and TRBJ2-7; possibly TRBD1 for D (5 bases). The CDR3 covers 12 residues. Per germline, CDR1 MNHNS and CDR2 SASEGT.

This clonotype was detected only a few times. The chain's CDR3 is CAISESMASGIGEQYF. Here the CDR3 DNA reads TGTGCCATCAGTGAGTCGATGGCTAGCGGGATCGGCGAGCAGTACTTC. V usage is TRBV10-3 and J usage is TRBJ2-7; 9 bases align to TRBD2. The V gene end was trimmed by 0 bases and the J gene end by 6 bases; junction bases not matched to a gene: 9. The germline gives CDR1 ENHRY, CDR2 SYGVKD. The CDR3 totals 16 residues.